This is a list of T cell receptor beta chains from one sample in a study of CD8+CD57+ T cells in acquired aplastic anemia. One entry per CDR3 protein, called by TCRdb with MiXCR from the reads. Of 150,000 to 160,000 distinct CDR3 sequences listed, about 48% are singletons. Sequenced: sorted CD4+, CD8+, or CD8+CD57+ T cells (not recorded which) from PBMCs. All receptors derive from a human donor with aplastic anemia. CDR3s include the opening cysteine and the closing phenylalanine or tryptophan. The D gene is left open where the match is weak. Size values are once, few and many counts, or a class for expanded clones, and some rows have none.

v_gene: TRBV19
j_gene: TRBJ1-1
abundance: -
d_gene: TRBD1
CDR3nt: TGTGCCAGTAGTCAGACCTGGACAGGGCGCGCTTTCTTT
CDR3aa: CASSQTWTGRAFF

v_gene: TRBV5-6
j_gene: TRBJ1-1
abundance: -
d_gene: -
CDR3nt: TGTGCCAGCAGCTTTTGGGGCGGCACTGAAGCTTTCTTT
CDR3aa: CASSFWGGTEAFF

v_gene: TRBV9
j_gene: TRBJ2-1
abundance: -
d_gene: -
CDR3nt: TGTGCCAGCAGCGGGGGGCCTTTGAATGAGCAGTTCTTC
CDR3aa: CASSGGPLNEQFF

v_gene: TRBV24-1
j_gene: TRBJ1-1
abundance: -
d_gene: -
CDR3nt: TGTGCCACCCCGTCCCAGGGGAAGGACACTGAAGCTTTCTTT
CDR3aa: CATPSQGKDTEAFF

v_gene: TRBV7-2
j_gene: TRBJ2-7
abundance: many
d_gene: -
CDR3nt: TGTGCCAGCAGCTTAGGGGGGTCCCCCTACGAGCAGTACTTC
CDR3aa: CASSLGGSPYEQYF

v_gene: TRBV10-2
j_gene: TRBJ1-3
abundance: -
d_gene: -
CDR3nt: TGCGCCAGCAGTGGCCCGGACCGCCCTGGCACCATATATTTT
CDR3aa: CASSGPDRPGTIYF

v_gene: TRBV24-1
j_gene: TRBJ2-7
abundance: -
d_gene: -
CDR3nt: TGTGCCACCACCCTGGCGGGCTCCTACGAGCAGTACTTC
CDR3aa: CATTLAGSYEQYF

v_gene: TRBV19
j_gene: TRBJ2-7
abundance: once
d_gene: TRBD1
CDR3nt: TGTGCCAGTAGTCCCGGGACAGGGGCTACCTACGAGCAGTACTTC
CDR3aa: CASSPGTGATYEQYF

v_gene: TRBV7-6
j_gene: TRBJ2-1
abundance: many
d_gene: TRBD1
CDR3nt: TGTGCCAGCAGCTCCGACAGGGGCAAAGGTTCGCGAAATGAGCAGTTCTTC
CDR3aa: CASSSDRGKGSRNEQFF

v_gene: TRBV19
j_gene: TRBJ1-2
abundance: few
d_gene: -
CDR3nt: TGTGCCAGTACCTCGTCGGGGCGAGGCTACACCTTC
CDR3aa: CASTSSGRGYTF

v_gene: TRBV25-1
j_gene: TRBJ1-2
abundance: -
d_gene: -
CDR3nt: TGTGCCAGCAGTGAAGCAGGGGCGGCCTATGGCTACACCTTC
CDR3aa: CASSEAGAAYGYTF

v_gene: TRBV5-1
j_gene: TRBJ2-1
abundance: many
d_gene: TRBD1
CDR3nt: TGCGCCAACCGGACAGGCCCTAGCTCCTACAATGAGCAGTTCTTC
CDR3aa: CANRTGPSSYNEQFF

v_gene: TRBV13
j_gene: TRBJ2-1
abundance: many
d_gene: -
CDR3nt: TGTGCCAGCACCCCGCTAGGGACCTACAATGAGCAGTTCTTC
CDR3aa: CASTPLGTYNEQFF

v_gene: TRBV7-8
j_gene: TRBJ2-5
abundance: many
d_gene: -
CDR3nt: TGTGCCAGCAGCTCTGAAACAGGGTTTGGGGAGACCCAGTACTTC
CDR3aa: CASSSETGFGETQYF

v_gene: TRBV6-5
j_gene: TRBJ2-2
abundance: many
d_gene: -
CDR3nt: TGTGCCAGCAGTTATGGCAGGGAGGCCGGGGAGCTGTTTTTT
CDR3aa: CASSYGREAGELFF

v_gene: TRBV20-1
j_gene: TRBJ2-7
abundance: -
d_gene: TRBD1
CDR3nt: TGCAGTGCTAGTCCCCCTGACAGGGCCCGCTACGAGCAGTACTTC
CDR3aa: CSASPPDRARYEQYF

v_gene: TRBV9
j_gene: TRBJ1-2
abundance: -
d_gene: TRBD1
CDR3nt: TGTGCCAGCAGCGTAGGGGACAGGGTTTATGGCTACACCTTC
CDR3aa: CASSVGDRVYGYTF

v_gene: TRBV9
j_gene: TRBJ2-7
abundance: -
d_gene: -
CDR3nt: TGTGCCAGCAGTTCCTATTACGAGCAGTACTTC
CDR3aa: CASSSYYEQYF

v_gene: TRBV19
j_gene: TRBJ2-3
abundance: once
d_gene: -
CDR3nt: TGTGCCAGTGGTAGGCCAGATACGCAGTATTTT
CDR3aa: CASGRPDTQYF